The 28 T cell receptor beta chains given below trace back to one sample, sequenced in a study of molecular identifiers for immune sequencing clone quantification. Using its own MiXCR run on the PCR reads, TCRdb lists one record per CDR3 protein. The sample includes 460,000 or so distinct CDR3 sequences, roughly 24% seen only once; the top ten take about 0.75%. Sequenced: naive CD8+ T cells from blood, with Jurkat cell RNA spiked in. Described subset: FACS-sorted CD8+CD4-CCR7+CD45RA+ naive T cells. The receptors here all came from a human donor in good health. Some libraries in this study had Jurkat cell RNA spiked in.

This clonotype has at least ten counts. CDR3 in amino acids: CASSLDTGMGTQYF. Here the CDR3 DNA reads TGCGCCAGCAGCTTGGATACAGGGATGGGGACCCAGTACTTC. The chain has TRBV5-1 and TRBJ2-5, with D perhaps TRBD1 (6 bases). The germline V gene has CDR1 SGHRS and CDR2 YFSETQ. V was pared by 0 bases and J by 7 bases, with 13 bases between. The CDR3 spans 14 residues.

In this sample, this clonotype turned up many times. The chain's CDR3 is CASSQARLEEPADTQYF. CDR3 coding DNA: TGTGCCAGCAGCCAAGCCCGACTAGAAGAGCCTGCAGATACGCAGTATTTT. V gene TRBV14 combines with J gene TRBJ2-3; a weak D match, TRBD2 (6 bases). The CDR3 has 17 residues. V shed 1 base and J shed 4 bases, with 18 bases lying between them. From germline, CDR1 is SGHDN and CDR2 FVKESK.

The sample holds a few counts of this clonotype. The DNA for the CDR3 is TGTGCCAGTAGTCCCCGCGTAGGGGGCGAGACCCAGTACTTC. As protein: CASSPRVGGETQYF. The rearrangement uses TRBV19 and TRBJ2-5; 7 nucleotides line up with TRBD1. V lost 5 bases and J lost 5; bases outside the gene matches: 8. The CDR3 is made up of 14 amino acids. Germline CDR1 and CDR2: LNHDA and SQIVND (reference sequence).

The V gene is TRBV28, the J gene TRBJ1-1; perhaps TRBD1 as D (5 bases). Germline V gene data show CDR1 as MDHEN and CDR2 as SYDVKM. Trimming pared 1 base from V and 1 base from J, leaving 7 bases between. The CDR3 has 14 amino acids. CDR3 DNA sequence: TGTGCCAGCAGTTTATATGGGGGGAACACTGAAGCTTTCTTT. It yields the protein CASSLYGGNTEAFF.

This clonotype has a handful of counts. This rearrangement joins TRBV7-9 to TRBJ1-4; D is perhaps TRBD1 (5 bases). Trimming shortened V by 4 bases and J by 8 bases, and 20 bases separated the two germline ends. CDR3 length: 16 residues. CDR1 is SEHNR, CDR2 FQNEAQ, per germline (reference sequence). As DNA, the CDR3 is TGTGCCAGCAGCTCGGCCCCGCGGGGGGTTGAAGAAAAACTGTTTTTT. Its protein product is CASSSAPRGVEEKLFF.

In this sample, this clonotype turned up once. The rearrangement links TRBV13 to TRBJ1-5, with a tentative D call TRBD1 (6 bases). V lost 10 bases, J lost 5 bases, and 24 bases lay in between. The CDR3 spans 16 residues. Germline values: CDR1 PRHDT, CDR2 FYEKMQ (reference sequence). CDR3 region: CAIRYPEGGEDQPQHF. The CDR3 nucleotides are TGTGCCATCAGATACCCGGAGGGGGGGGAGGATCAGCCCCAGCATTTT. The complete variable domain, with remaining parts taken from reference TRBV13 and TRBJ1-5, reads AAGVIQSPRHLIKEKRETATLKCYPIPRHDTVYWYQQGPGQDPQFLISFYEKMQSDKGSIPDRFSAQQFSDYHSELNMSSLELGDSALYFCAIRYPEGGEDQPQHFGDGTRLSIL.

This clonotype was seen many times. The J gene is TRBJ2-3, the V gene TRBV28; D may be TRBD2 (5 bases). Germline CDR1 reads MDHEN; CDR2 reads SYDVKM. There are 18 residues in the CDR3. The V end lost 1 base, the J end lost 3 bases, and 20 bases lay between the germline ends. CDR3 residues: CASSLYFFGPSGTDTQYF. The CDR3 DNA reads TGTGCCAGCAGTTTATATTTTTTTGGACCCTCGGGGACAGATACGCAGTATTTT. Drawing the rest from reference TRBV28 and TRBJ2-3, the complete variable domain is DVKVTQSSRYLVKRTGEKVFLECVQDMDHENMFWYRQDPGLGLRLIYFSYDVKMKEKGDIPEGYSVSREKKERFSLILESASTNQTSMYLCASSLYFFGPSGTDTQYFGPGTRLTVL.

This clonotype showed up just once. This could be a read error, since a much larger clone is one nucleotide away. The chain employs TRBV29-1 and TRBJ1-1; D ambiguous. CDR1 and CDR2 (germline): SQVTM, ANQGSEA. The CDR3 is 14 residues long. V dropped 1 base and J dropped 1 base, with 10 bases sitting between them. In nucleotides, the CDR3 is TGCAGCGTTGAAGGCGAAGGTTCGAACACTGAAGCTTTCTTT. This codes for CSVEGEGSNTEAFF.

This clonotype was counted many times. CDR3 sequence: CASSPRLEQDQYF. Written as DNA, the CDR3 is TGTGCCAGCAGCCCCCGGTTGGAGCAGGACCAGTACTTC. The chain combines TRBV7-9 with TRBJ2-5; D gene ambiguous. Germline values: CDR1 SEHNR, CDR2 FQNEAQ (reference sequence). CDR3 length: 13 amino acids. V was pared by 5 bases and J by 10 bases, with 17 bases between.

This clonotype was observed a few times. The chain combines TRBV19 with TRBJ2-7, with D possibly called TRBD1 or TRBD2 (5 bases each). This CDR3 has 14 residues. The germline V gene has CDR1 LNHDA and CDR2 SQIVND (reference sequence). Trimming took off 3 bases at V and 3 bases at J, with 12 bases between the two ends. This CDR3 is CASSMAGRDYEQYF. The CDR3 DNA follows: TGTGCCAGTAGTATGGCGGGCAGGGACTACGAGCAGTACTTC.

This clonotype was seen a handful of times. The CDR3 protein is CASRRDPTDTQYF. In DNA, the CDR3 is TGTGCCAGCAGGCGGGACCCCACAGATACGCAGTATTTT. The rearrangement joins TRBV2 to TRBJ2-3; D may be TRBD2 (6 bases). Trimming took off 6 bases at V and 2 bases at J, with 9 bases between the two ends. Germline assignment: CDR1 SNHLY and CDR2 FYNNEI. The CDR3 is made up of 13 amino acids.

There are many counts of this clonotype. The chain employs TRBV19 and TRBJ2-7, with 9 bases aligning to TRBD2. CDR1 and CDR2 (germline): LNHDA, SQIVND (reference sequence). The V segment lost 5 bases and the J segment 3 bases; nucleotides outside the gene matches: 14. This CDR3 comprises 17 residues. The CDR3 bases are TGTGCCAGTAGTCTCTTGGCTAGCGGGATTGGGAACTACGAGCAGTACTTC. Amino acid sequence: CASSLLASGIGNYEQYF.

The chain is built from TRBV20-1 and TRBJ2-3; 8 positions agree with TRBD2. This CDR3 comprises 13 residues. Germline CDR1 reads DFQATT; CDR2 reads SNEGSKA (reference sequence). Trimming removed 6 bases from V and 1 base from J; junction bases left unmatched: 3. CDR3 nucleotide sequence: TGCAGTGCCGGGCGGGAGGGCACAGATACGCAGTATTTT. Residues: CSAGREGTDTQYF.

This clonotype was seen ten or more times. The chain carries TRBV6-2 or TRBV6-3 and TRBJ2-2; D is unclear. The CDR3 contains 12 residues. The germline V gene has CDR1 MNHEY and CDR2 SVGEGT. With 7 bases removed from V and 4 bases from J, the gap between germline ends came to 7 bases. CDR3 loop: CASTSSTGELFF. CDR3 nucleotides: TGTGCCAGCACCTCTAGCACCGGGGAGCTGTTTTTT.

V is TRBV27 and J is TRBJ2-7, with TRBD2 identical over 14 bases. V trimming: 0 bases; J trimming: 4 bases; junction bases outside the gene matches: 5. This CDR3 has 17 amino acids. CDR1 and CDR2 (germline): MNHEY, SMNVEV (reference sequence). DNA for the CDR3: TGTGCCAGCAGTTTATCCGGACTAGCGGGGGGCTTTTACGAGCAGTACTTC. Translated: CASSLSGLAGGFYEQYF.

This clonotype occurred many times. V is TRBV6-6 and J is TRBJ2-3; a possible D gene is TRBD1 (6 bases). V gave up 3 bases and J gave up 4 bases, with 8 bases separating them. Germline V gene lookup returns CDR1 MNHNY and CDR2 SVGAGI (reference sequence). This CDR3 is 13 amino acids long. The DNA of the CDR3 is TGTGCCAGCAGTTATGGGGGCCCAGATACGCAGTATTTT. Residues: CASSYGGPDTQYF.

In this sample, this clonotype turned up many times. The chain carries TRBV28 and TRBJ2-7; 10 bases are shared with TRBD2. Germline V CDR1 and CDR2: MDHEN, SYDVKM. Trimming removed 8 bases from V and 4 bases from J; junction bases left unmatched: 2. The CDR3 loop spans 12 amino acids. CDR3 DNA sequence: TGTGCCAGCGGGACTAGCGAGTACGAGCAGTACTTC. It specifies CASGTSEYEQYF.

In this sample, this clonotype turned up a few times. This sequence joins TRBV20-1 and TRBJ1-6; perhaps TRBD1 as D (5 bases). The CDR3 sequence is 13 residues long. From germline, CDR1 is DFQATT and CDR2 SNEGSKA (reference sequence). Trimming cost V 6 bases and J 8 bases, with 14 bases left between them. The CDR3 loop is CSALNPGDSPLHF. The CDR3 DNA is TGCAGTGCCTTGAACCCGGGGGATTCACCCCTCCACTTT.

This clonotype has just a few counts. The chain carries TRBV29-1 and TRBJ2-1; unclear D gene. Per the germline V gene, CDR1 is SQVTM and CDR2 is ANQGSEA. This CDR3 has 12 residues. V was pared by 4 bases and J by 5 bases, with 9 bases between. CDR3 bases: TGCAGCGTTGTGCAGGACGACAATGAGCAGTTCTTC. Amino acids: CSVVQDDNEQFF.

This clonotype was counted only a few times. The CDR3 nucleotides read TGTGCCAGTAGTCCCGAGGAGAGCGGGGGGTTCACAGATACGCAGTATTTT. Its protein product is CASSPEESGGFTDTQYF. The V and J genes are TRBV19 and TRBJ2-3; 9 positions agree with TRBD2. After removal of 5 bases from V and 2 bases from J, the junction contained 11 bases not matched to a gene. Germline assignment: CDR1 LNHDA and CDR2 SQIVND (reference sequence). The CDR3 has 17 residues.

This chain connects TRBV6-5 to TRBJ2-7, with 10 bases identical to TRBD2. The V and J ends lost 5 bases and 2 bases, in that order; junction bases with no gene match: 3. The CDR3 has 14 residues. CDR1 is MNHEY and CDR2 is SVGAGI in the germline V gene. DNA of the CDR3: TGTGCCAGCAGTAACGGACTAGCGGCCTACGAGCAGTACTTC. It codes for CASSNGLAAYEQYF.

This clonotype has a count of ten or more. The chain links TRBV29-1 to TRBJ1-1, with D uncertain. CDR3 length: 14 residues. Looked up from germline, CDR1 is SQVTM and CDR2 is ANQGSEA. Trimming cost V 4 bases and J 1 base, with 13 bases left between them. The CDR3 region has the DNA TGCAGCGTTGTATCCTGGGGTTCGAACACTGAAGCTTTCTTT. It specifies CSVVSWGSNTEAFF.

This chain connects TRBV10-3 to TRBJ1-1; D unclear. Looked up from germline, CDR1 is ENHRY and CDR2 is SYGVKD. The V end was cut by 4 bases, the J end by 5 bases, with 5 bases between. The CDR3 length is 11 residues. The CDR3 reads CAISGSTEAFF. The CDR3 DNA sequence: TGTGCCATCAGTGGGTCGACTGAAGCTTTCTTT.

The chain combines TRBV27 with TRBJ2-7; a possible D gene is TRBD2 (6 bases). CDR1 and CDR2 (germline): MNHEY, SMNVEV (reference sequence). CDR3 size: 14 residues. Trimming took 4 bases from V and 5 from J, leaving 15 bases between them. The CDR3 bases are TGTGCCAGCAGTTACTCAGGGACTGGCCACGAGCAGTACTTC. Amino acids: CASSYSGTGHEQYF.

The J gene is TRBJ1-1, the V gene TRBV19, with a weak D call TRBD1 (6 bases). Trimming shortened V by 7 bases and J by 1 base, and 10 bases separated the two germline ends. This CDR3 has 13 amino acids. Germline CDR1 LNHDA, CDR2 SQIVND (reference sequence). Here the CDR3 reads CASIDRRNTEAFF. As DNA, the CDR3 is TGTGCCAGTATCGACAGGAGGAACACTGAAGCTTTCTTT.

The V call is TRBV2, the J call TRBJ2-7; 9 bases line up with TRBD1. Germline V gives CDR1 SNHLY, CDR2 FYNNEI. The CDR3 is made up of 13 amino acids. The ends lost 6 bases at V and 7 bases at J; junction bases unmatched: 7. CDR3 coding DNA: TGTGCCAGCAGCCGGACAGGGGTGTGGGAGCAGTACTTC. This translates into CASSRTGVWEQYF.

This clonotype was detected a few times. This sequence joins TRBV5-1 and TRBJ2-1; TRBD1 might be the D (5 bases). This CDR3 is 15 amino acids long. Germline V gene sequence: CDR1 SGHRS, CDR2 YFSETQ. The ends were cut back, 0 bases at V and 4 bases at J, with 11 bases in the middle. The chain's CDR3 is CASSLGQGSYNEQFF. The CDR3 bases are TGCGCCAGCAGCTTGGGGCAGGGAAGTTACAATGAGCAGTTCTTC.

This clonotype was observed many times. CDR3 amino acids: CASSSSYMNTEAFF. The CDR3, as DNA: TGTGCCAGCAGCTCCAGTTACATGAACACTGAAGCTTTCTTT. The gene calls are TRBV9 and TRBJ1-1; D unclear. The CDR3 is 14 residues long. V was trimmed by 4 bases and J by 0 bases, leaving 10 bases between them. Germline V CDR1 and CDR2: SGDLS, YYNGEE. The full variable domain, rest sourced from reference TRBV9 and TRBJ1-1, is DSGVTQTPKHLITATGQRVTLRCSPRSGDLSVYWYQQSLDQGLQFLIQYYNGEERAKGNILERFSAQQFPDLHSELNLSSLELGDSALYFCASSSSYMNTEAFFGQGTRLTVV.